The 7 T cell receptor beta chains below come from one sample, sequenced in a study of T cells in Graves' hyperthyroidism and ophthalmopathy. TCR beta CDR3 regions were amplified from RNA transcripts. Researchers ran a first-round RT-PCR on the TCR CDR3 using the HTBI primer set. TCRdb re-derived calls from the multiplex PCR reads in MiXCR, one entry per CDR3 protein. The sample has around 350,000 distinct CDR3 sequences; about 18% are singletons. Sequenced material: blood. The source is a woman between 18 and 29 years old with Graves' hyperthyroidism.

The chain carries TRBV5-8 and TRBJ1-3; D unresolved. Per germline, CDR1 SGHTS and CDR2 YDEGEE. The length of the CDR3 is 14 residues. V was shortened by 5 bases and J by 7 bases, with 16 bases between the two germline ends. In DNA form, the CDR3 reads TGTGCCAGCAGTCCACCGGATCGAAGCAACACCATATATTTT. It translates to CASSPPDRSNTIYF.

This clonotype has ten or more counts. The chain joins TRBV15 to TRBJ2-3; 13 nucleotides agree with TRBD2. The CDR3 spans 18 residues. Per germline, CDR1 LNHNV and CDR2 YYDKDF (reference sequence). Trimming removed 1 base from V and 5 bases from J; junction bases left unmatched: 9. The CDR3 region has the DNA TGTGCCACCAGCAGAGTTTTTCCCGGACTAGCGGGGGAAGATACGCAGTATTTT. It translates to CATSRVFPGLAGEDTQYF.

There are many counts of this clonotype. This chain connects TRBV13 to TRBJ2-7; TRBD1 aligns across 7 bases. V shed 4 bases and J 3 bases; nucleotides not matched to a gene: 6. CDR3 length: 14 residues. The germline CDR1 and CDR2 sequences are PRHDT and FYEKMQ (reference sequence). The CDR3 reads CASSSRDSHYEQYF. In DNA form, the CDR3 reads TGTGCCAGCAGCTCACGGGACAGTCACTACGAGCAGTACTTC. The variable domain in full, completed from reference TRBV13 and TRBJ2-7, reads AAGVIQSPRHLIKEKRETATLKCYPIPRHDTVYWYQQGPGQDPQFLISFYEKMQSDKGSIPDRFSAQQFSDYHSELNMSSLELGDSALYFCASSSRDSHYEQYFGPGTRLTVT.

The gene calls are TRBV28 and TRBJ1-1; D possibly corresponds to TRBD1 (6 bases). CDR1 and CDR2 from the germline V gene are MDHEN and SYDVKM. The CDR3 runs to 16 residues. V was clipped by 5 bases and J by 0 bases, with 16 bases between them. The CDR3 sequence is CASSPTGHIMNTEAFF. For the CDR3, the DNA is TGTGCCAGCAGTCCAACGGGACACATCATGAACACTGAAGCTTTCTTT. The full variable domain, completed using reference TRBV28 and TRBJ1-1, is DVKVTQSSRYLVKRTGEKVFLECVQDMDHENMFWYRQDPGLGLRLIYFSYDVKMKEKGDIPEGYSVSREKKERFSLILESASTNQTSMYLCASSPTGHIMNTEAFFGQGTRLTVV.

This clonotype was counted many times. The chain combines TRBV27 with TRBJ1-5; TRBD1 matches 7 bases. Looked up from germline, CDR1 is MNHEY and CDR2 is SMNVEV (reference sequence). This CDR3 region has 14 residues. V lost 4 bases, J lost 5 bases, and 5 bases stayed unmatched. The CDR3 DNA reads TGTGCCAGCAGTTCCAGGGGGGGGGATCAGCCCCAGCATTTT. This encodes CASSSRGGDQPQHF.

The chain carries TRBV12-3 or TRBV12-4 and TRBJ1-2; TRBD1 matches at 10 bases. The V and J ends lost 7 bases and 4 bases, in that order; junction bases with no gene match: 9. The CDR3 runs to 15 residues. The CDR3 nucleotides are TGTGCCAGCATCCCCGGGACAGGGGTCGGCTATGGCTACACCTTC. It yields the protein CASIPGTGVGYGYTF.

In its sample, this clonotype was seen a few times. The chain employs TRBV20-1 and TRBJ1-6, with TRBD1 matching over 7 bases. Germline trimming cut 6 bases from V and 9 bases from J; bases unmatched to any gene: 14. The V gene's germline CDR1 is DFQATT and CDR2 SNEGSKA (reference sequence). CDR3 length equals 15 residues. The CDR3 is CSAPPSGTVPSPLHF. The CDR3 DNA follows: TGCAGTGCGCCCCCCTCCGGGACAGTTCCTTCACCCCTCCACTTT.